The 16 T cell receptor beta chains presented below share a single source sample, sequenced in a study of regulatory T cells in long-lasting Graves disease. The time point was: persistent/refractory GD, antithyroid drugs over 5 years with positive TRAb. With RNA extracted from PBMCs as input, the TCR library was made. For TCR beta, libraries came from iRepertoire HTBI primers and Arm-PCR of CDR3 regions. TCRdb reprocessed the multiplex PCR reads with MiXCR, giving one entry per CDR3 protein. The sample has approximately 690,000 distinct CDR3 sequences; roughly 30% are singletons. Sequenced material: peripheral blood mononuclear cells (PBMCs), taken when the disease was refractory, from a patient treated with antithyroid drugs. These receptors originate from a female donor with Graves disease.

The chain carries TRBV12-3 or TRBV12-4 and TRBJ1-2; D uncertain. The CDR3 has 16 amino acids. Trimming pared 3 bases from V and 7 bases from J, leaving 21 bases between. The CDR3 protein is CASSFRASQWFRGYTF. In DNA form, the CDR3 reads TGTGCCAGCAGTTTTAGGGCCAGTCAATGGTTTCGTGGCTACACCTTC.

This clonotype showed up just a few times. The chain is built from TRBV5-1 and TRBJ1-1; D may be TRBD1 (5 bases). The CDR3 consists of 13 residues. In germline, CDR1 is SGHRS, CDR2 YFSETQ. V lost 4 bases, J lost 6 bases, and 13 bases lay in between. The CDR3, as DNA: TGCGCCAGCAGCGGCGAGATAGGGGCTGAAGCTTTCTTT. Residues: CASSGEIGAEAFF. The full variable domain, in which reference TRBV5-1 and TRBJ1-1 provide the parts outside the CDR3, is KAGVTQTPRYLIKTRGQQVTLSCSPISGHRSVSWYQQTPGQGLQFLFEYFSETQRNKGNFPGRFSGRQFSNSRSEMNVSTLELGDSALYLCASSGEIGAEAFFGQGTRLTVV.

This clonotype was seen at least ten times. The DNA for the CDR3 is TGTGCCTGTAAGGACAGGACCTTGACCTTC. Translating gives CACKDRTLTF. This sequence joins TRBV30 and TRBJ1-2; 7 bases are a match to TRBD1. In germline, CDR1 is GTSNPN, CDR2 SVGIG (reference sequence). The CDR3 is made up of 10 amino acids. Trimming cost V 6 bases and J 14 bases; bases outside gene matches: 9.

This sequence joins TRBV29-1 and TRBJ1-1, with a possible D match to TRBD1 (6 bases). The CDR3 spans 12 residues. Trimming left V 7 bases short and J 1 base short, with 10 bases between. The germline V gene has CDR1 SQVTM and CDR2 ANQGSEA. The CDR3 sequence: CSGGGRNTEAFF. The CDR3, as DNA: TGCAGCGGGGGGGGGCGGAACACTGAAGCTTTCTTT.

A few counts support this clonotype. The J gene is TRBJ1-5, the V gene TRBV20-1; 8 nucleotides line up with TRBD1. CDR3 length: 13 residues. Trimming took 6 bases from V and 6 from J; bases not matched to a gene: 7. Germline V lookup: CDR1 DFQATT, CDR2 SNEGSKA (reference sequence). This CDR3 reads CSALAGGGQPQHF. For the CDR3, the DNA is TGCAGTGCCTTGGCAGGGGGCGGTCAGCCCCAGCATTTT.

The chain uses TRBV6-2 or TRBV6-3 and TRBJ2-7, with 14 nucleotides matching TRBD2. V lost 5 bases to trimming and J lost 2 bases; unmatched junction nucleotides: 2. This CDR3 spans 15 amino acids. Germline CDR1 reads MNHEY; CDR2 reads SVGEGT. CDR3 DNA: TGTGCCAGCAGTGGGACTAGCGGGAGTACCTACGAGCAGTACTTC. Amino acid sequence: CASSGTSGSTYEQYF.

Points on this clonotype: A junction boundary mismatches the germline segment, possibly from a read error. The V and J genes are TRBV27 and TRBJ2-2; 10 bases are a match to TRBD2. Per germline, CDR1 MNHEY and CDR2 SMNVEV (reference sequence). The CDR3 length is 16 residues. The CDR3 nucleotides read TGTGCCAGCACTTTACTAGCGGGGCCGAACACCGGGGAGCTGTTTTTT. Amino acid sequence: CASTLLAGPNTGELFF.

The chain employs TRBV5-1 and TRBJ1-1, with 8 bases lining up with TRBD1. Germline V gives CDR1 SGHRS, CDR2 YFSETQ. Losses at the gene ends were 4 bases for V and 1 base for J; bases not matched to a gene: 6. The CDR3 is made up of 15 amino acids. The CDR3 DNA follows: TGCGCCAGCAGCAGGTCCGGGACAGGGAACACTGAAGCTTTCTTT. Translated, it gives CASSRSGTGNTEAFF.

V gene TRBV7-9 combines with J gene TRBJ1-2; D not resolved. The length of the CDR3 is 14 residues. Between the trimmed V and J ends, which lost 11 bases and 3 bases, there was a span of 19 bases. CDR1 is SEHNR and CDR2 is FQNEAQ in the germline V gene (reference sequence). The CDR3 reads CARNPPEDHYGYTF. Here the CDR3 DNA reads TGTGCCCGCAACCCTCCTGAGGATCACTATGGCTACACCTTC.

This clonotype appeared a few times. The chain carries TRBV6-5 and TRBJ1-5; no reliable D call. Trimming took off 3 bases at V and 3 bases at J, with 12 bases between the two ends. There are 15 residues in the CDR3. Germline loops: CDR1 MNHEY, CDR2 SVGAGI. CDR3 protein: CASSYPGRYNQPQHF. The DNA of the CDR3 is TGTGCCAGCAGTTATCCCGGGCGGTACAATCAGCCCCAGCATTTT.

The V and J genes are TRBV9 and TRBJ2-7; 9 bases are shared with TRBD1. In germline, CDR1 is SGDLS, CDR2 YYNGEE. After removal of 0 bases from V and 3 bases from J, the junction contained 4 bases not matched to a gene. CDR3 length: 15 amino acids. The CDR3 DNA reads as TGTGCCAGCAGCGTAGGGGGACAGGGTGTCTACGAGCAGTACTTC. It encodes CASSVGGQGVYEQYF.

V is TRBV11-2 and J is TRBJ2-7; 9 nucleotides align to TRBD1. V lost 5 bases to trimming and J lost 2 bases; unmatched junction nucleotides: 4. Germline V gives CDR1 SGHAT, CDR2 FQNNGV. The CDR3 runs to 14 residues. The CDR3 DNA follows: TGTGCCAGCAGCGGGGACAGGGCCCCCTACGAGCAGTACTTC. Translating gives CASSGDRAPYEQYF.

The chain recombines TRBV29-1 with TRBJ2-5, with 8 nucleotides matching TRBD1. Germline V gene sequence: CDR1 SQVTM, CDR2 ANQGSEA. The CDR3 has 15 residues. Trimming cost V 4 bases and J 5 bases; bases outside gene matches: 12. CDR3 protein: CSVGTQGARGETQYF. The DNA of the CDR3 is TGCAGCGTTGGTACCCAGGGGGCGCGGGGTGAGACCCAGTACTTC.

This chain joins TRBV12-3 or TRBV12-4 and TRBJ2-5; TRBD2 matches 9 bases. J gave up 5 bases and V 7 bases, and 8 bases lay outside the gene matches. The CDR3 spans 14 residues. The CDR3 nucleotides read TGTGCCAGCACCCCTCTAGCGGGAAGCGAGACCCAGTACTTC. Amino acids: CASTPLAGSETQYF.

V and J are TRBV7-9 and TRBJ1-2, with 8 nucleotides matching TRBD1. The CDR3 contains 15 residues. The junction had 6 bases not matched to a gene; V was cut back by 5 bases and J by 1 base. Germline V gene lookup returns CDR1 SEHNR and CDR2 FQNEAQ (reference sequence). The CDR3 protein is CASSLDRGYNYGYTF. In DNA form, the CDR3 reads TGTGCCAGCAGCCTCGACAGGGGATATAACTATGGCTACACCTTC.

This clonotype was observed a few times. The chain carries TRBV11-2 and TRBJ1-1; D is unclear. Per the germline V gene, CDR1 is SGHAT and CDR2 is FQNNGV. The V and J ends lost 3 bases and 6 bases respectively, with 11 bases between them. This CDR3 region has 13 residues. CDR3 sequence (DNA): TGTGCCAGCAGCTTTCAAGGGAAAGCTGAAGCTTTCTTT. Its protein product is CASSFQGKAEAFF.